These T cell receptor beta chains were read from a single sample in a study of identical twins. TCRdb called the 5' RACE reads again in MiXCR, with one record for every CDR3 protein. Altogether 1,800,000 or so distinct CDR3 sequences are present, about 32% being singletons, with the ten largest covering around 0.3%. The sequencing sample was made of cord blood. The receptor set was obtained from a newborn girl in good health. CDR3s include the opening cysteine and the closing phenylalanine or tryptophan. D genes are given only for firm matches. Clone size is shown for a subset of rows, as once, few, many or a class of expanded clone.

few	.	TRBJ2-2	TRBV20-1	CSARALASTGELFF	TGCAGTGCTAGGGCACTAGCAAGCACCGGGGAGCTGTTTTTT
.	.	TRBJ2-7	TRBV28	CASTKRSPAAEQYF	TGTGCCAGCACTAAAAGGAGTCCAGCCGCCGAGCAGTACTTC
.	.	TRBJ2-1	TRBV20-1	CSACGLPRSDNEQFF	TGCAGTGCCTGTGGACTCCCGCGGTCGGACAATGAGCAGTTCTTC
.	.	TRBJ2-7	TRBV7-2	CASSLVASEYEQYF	TGTGCCAGCAGCTTAGTAGCGAGCGAATACGAGCAGTACTTC
few	.	TRBJ1-2	TRBV18	CASSPAGYYGYTF	TGTGCCAGCTCACCGGCCGGCTACTATGGCTACACCTTC
.	.	TRBJ1-1	TRBV11-2	CASSLSLRAGAMNTEAFF	TGTGCCAGCAGCTTATCCCTCCGGGCAGGGGCGATGAACACTGAAGCTTTCTTT
.	.	TRBJ1-4	TRBV28	CASSLRRELFF	TGTGCCAGCAGTTTACGGAGGGAACTGTTTTTT
.	TRBD1	TRBJ2-1	TRBV9	CASSVEGAGNEQFF	TGTGCCAGCAGCGTAGAGGGGGCAGGCAATGAGCAGTTCTTC
.	.	TRBJ2-1	TRBV6-1	CASKRDASHNEQFF	TGTGCCAGCAAACGGGACGCCTCTCACAATGAGCAGTTCTTC
.	.	TRBJ2-3	TRBV7-2	CASSLFGQGRTDTQYF	TGTGCCAGCAGCTTATTCGGCCAGGGTAGGACAGATACGCAGTATTTT
.	.	TRBJ1-6	TRBV28	CASSDNRDSPLHF	TGTGCCAGCAGCGACAATCGCGATTCACCCCTCCACTTT
few	TRBD1	TRBJ1-5	TRBV6-1	CATSLGTGNQPQHF	TGTGCCACTTCCCTAGGGACAGGGAATCAGCCCCAGCATTTT
.	.	TRBJ1-1	TRBV19	CASSPSANTEAFF	TGTGCCAGTAGTCCTTCCGCTAACACTGAAGCTTTCTTT
.	TRBD1	TRBJ2-7	TRBV6-1	CASSERDSSYEQYF	TGTGCCAGCAGTGAACGGGACAGCTCCTACGAGCAGTACTTC
few	TRBD1	TRBJ1-2	TRBV7-4	CASSSLRGRGGYGYTF	TGTGCCAGCAGCTCTCTCAGGGGGCGCGGAGGCTATGGCTACACCTTC
.	.	TRBJ1-5	TRBV2	CASSEGRGSDQPQHF	TGTGCCAGCAGTGAAGGGCGGGGGTCCGATCAGCCCCAGCATTTT
few	TRBD2	TRBJ2-3	TRBV4-2	CASSHNSPGRRTDTQYF	TGTGCCAGCAGCCACAATTCTCCCGGGAGGCGGACAGATACGCAGTATTTT
few	.	TRBJ2-2	TRBV7-6	CASSTFSTGELFF	TGTGCCAGCAGCACTTTTAGCACCGGGGAGCTGTTTTTT
many	.	TRBJ2-3	TRBV10-3	CAILATDTQYF	TGTGCCATTCTAGCCACAGATACGCAGTATTTT
many	.	TRBJ1-6	TRBV13	CASSLEGGNSPLHF	TGTGCCAGCAGTTTAGAGGGGGGAAATTCACCCCTCCACTTT
.	TRBD2	TRBJ2-3	TRBV4-2	CASSQDGREGRDTQYF	TGTGCCAGCAGCCAAGACGGGCGGGAGGGCCGCGATACGCAGTATTTT
.	.	TRBJ1-6	TRBV27	CASSPGQGRPYNSPLHF	TGTGCCAGCAGTCCCGGTCAGGGGCGACCCTATAATTCACCCCTCCACTTT
few	TRBD2	TRBJ2-3	TRBV10-3	CAISDKASGRAMTDTQYF	TGTGCCATCAGTGACAAAGCTAGCGGGAGGGCGATGACAGATACGCAGTATTTT
few	TRBD1	TRBJ2-3	TRBV29-1	CSVVGVGTGVADTQYF	TGCAGCGTTGTGGGGGTAGGGACAGGGGTCGCAGATACGCAGTATTTT
.	.	TRBJ2-5	TRBV4-2	CASSQRLDREQYF	TGTGCCAGCAGCCAACGACTAGATCGAGAGCAGTACTTC
few	.	TRBJ1-2	TRBV13	CASSPGPSSDYGYTF	TGTGCCAGCAGCCCGGGGCCCTCCAGTGACTATGGCTACACCTTC
many	.	TRBJ2-7	TRBV20-1	CSAGQDYYEQYF	TGCAGTGCTGGCCAGGACTACTACGAGCAGTACTTC
.	TRBD2	TRBJ2-7	TRBV5-1	CASGPGLAAYEQYF	TGCGCCAGCGGCCCGGGACTAGCGGCCTACGAGCAGTACTTC
.	.	TRBJ2-1	TRBV12-3/TRBV12-4	CASSLSPDSNNEQFF	TGTGCCAGCAGTTTATCCCCAGACTCCAACAATGAGCAGTTCTTC
few	TRBD1	TRBJ1-1	TRBV7-9	CASSFSYRGDTEAFF	TGTGCCAGCAGCTTTAGTTACAGGGGAGACACTGAAGCTTTCTTT
few	.	TRBJ2-7	TRBV7-2	CASSVEAYNEQYF	TGTGCCAGCAGCGTCGAGGCGTACAATGAGCAGTACTTC
many	TRBD1	TRBJ2-4	TRBV11-2	CASSLTGGLGMAKNIQYF	TGTGCCAGCAGCTTAACAGGGGGCCTGGGAATGGCCAAAAACATTCAGTACTTC
few	TRBD1	TRBJ2-1	TRBV5-1	CASSLGTGVTYNEQFF	TGCGCCAGCAGCTTGGGGACAGGCGTAACCTACAATGAGCAGTTCTTC
.	TRBD1	TRBJ1-2	TRBV5-1	CASSPMTGDYGYTF	TGCGCCAGCAGCCCAATGACAGGGGACTATGGCTACACCTTC
.	TRBD2	TRBJ2-1	TRBV12-5	CASALIAGNNEQFF	TGTGCTAGTGCCCTTATAGCGGGGAACAATGAGCAGTTCTTC
few	.	TRBJ2-1	TRBV16	CASSQPPGRANEQFF	TGTGCCAGCAGCCAACCCCCTGGAAGGGCCAATGAGCAGTTCTTC
.	.	TRBJ2-2	TRBV18	CASSPGGGKAGELFF	TGTGCCAGCTCACCTGGAGGGGGAAAGGCCGGGGAGCTGTTTTTT
many	.	TRBJ2-4	TRBV28	CASSLPLGVAIQYF	TGTGCCAGCAGTTTACCCCTGGGAGTGGCCATTCAGTACTTC
.	.	TRBJ1-1	TRBV6-5	CASRTRRWGEAFF	TGTGCCAGCAGGACCCGACGGTGGGGGGAAGCTTTCTTT
few	TRBD1	TRBJ2-3	TRBV7-8	CASSPRGLYTDTQYF	TGTGCCAGCAGCCCGAGGGGGCTATACACAGATACGCAGTATTTT
.	.	TRBJ2-1	TRBV3-1	CASSQDARMGHDEQFF	TGTGCCAGCAGCCAAGACGCTAGGATGGGACACGATGAGCAGTTCTTC
.	TRBD1	TRBJ2-4	TRBV20-1	CSATPGQGAKNIQYF	TGCAGTGCTACCCCGGGACAGGGGGCCAAAAACATTCAGTACTTC
few	.	TRBJ1-1	TRBV20-1	CSARDRTLNTEAFF	TGCAGTGCTAGAGATAGGACCCTGAACACTGAAGCTTTCTTT
few	TRBD1	TRBJ2-4	TRBV28	CASSPTGVRTLAKNIQYF	TGTGCCAGCAGTCCGACAGGGGTTAGGACCCTAGCCAAAAACATTCAGTACTTC
.	.	TRBJ2-7	TRBV10-2	CASSGYTRSEQYF	TGCGCCAGCAGTGGTTATACTAGAAGTGAGCAGTACTTC
.	.	TRBJ2-5	TRBV10-3	CAISPGVETQYF	TGTGCCATCAGTCCGGGGGTAGAGACCCAGTACTTC
few	.	TRBJ1-5	TRBV18	CASSRDLGNQPQHF	TGTGCCAGCTCTCGAGACCTGGGCAATCAGCCCCAGCATTTT
.	TRBD2	TRBJ2-5	TRBV2	CASRRTSGGPKQETQYF	TGTGCCAGCAGAAGGACTAGCGGGGGGCCGAAGCAAGAGACCCAGTACTTC
.	.	TRBJ1-2	TRBV5-6	CASSLRWGPLGYGYTF	TGTGCCAGCAGCTTGAGATGGGGGCCGTTAGGCTATGGCTACACCTTC
few	.	TRBJ2-1	TRBV5-1	CASSLEAAGPSSYNEQFF	TGCGCCAGCAGCTTGGAGGCGGCGGGCCCAAGCTCCTACAATGAGCAGTTCTTC